This TCR beta chain was recovered during a study of breast tumors, draining lymph nodes, adjacent tissues. General study findings and limits: Tumors had less TCR diversity than lymph nodes, more than nontumor tissue.

The CDR3 spans 16 residues. V trimming: 2 bases; J trimming: 3 bases; junction bases outside the gene matches: 8. The V gene's germline CDR1 is LNHDA and CDR2 SQIVND (reference sequence). The table lists this clonotype with many counts. Its antigen is undetermined. The lymph nodes were axillary draining lymph nodes from breast cancer patients. Via MiXCR, TCRdb re-called the multiplex PCR reads, giving one row per CDR3 protein. Of approximately 100,000 distinct CDR3 sequences in the sample, approximately 21% were seen once. This chain connects TRBV19 to TRBJ2-3, with TRBD2 matching over 7 bases. Sample: axillary lymph node tissue. The sequence was obtained from a female donor with breast cancer. Some clones in this sample may be carry-over from other donors' samples. The CDR3 DNA reads as TGTGCCAGTAGTATAAGGCGGGAGTGGAGAACAGATACGCAGTATTTT. Translated, it gives CASSIRREWRTDTQYF.